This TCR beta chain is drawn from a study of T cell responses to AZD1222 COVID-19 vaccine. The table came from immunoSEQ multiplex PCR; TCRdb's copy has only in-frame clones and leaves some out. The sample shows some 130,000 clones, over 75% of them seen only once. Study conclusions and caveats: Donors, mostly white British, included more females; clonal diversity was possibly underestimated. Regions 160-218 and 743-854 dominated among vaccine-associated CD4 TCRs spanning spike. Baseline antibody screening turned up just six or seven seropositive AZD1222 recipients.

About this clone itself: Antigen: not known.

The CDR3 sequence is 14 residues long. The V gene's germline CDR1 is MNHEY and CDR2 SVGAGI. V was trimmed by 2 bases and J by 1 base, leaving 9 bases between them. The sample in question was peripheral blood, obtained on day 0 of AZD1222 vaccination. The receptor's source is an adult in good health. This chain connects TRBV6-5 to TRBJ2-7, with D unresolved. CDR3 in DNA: TGTGCCAGCAGTTACGATACCTGGTCCTACGAGCAGTACTTC. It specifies CASSYDTWSYEQYF.